Each of the 8 T cell receptor beta chains below was sequenced from the same sample in a study of patients and donors after allogeneic stem cell transplantation. From the RT-PCR reads, TCRdb called clonotypes with MiXCR, one entry per CDR3 protein. This sample has approximately 210,000 distinct CDR3 sequences, with 35% to 50% found just once. Sequencing was performed on blood, either unsorted or a sorted T cell fraction (not recorded which). The receptors derive from a human donor who was either an allogeneic HSCT recipient or a stem cell or donor lymphocyte infusion donor (not recorded which). It is not recorded whose cells these are; they may come from a transplant donor.

This rearrangement joins TRBV9 to TRBJ2-3; D is unclear. The CDR3 contains 12 residues. From germline, CDR1 is SGDLS and CDR2 YYNGEE. Trimming took off 0 bases at V and 6 bases at J, with 5 bases between the two ends. CDR3 DNA: TGTGCCAGCAGCGTAGTGGGTGATACGCAGTATTTT. Amino acid sequence: CASSVVGDTQYF.

The chain recombines TRBV9 with TRBJ1-2, with TRBD1 matching over 10 bases. The CDR3 loop spans 14 amino acids. Germline V gives CDR1 SGDLS, CDR2 YYNGEE. V lost 5 bases to trimming and J lost 2 bases; unmatched junction nucleotides: 3. CDR3 sequence reads: CASRTGGMNYGYTF. DNA for the CDR3: TGTGCCAGCAGGACAGGGGGCATGAACTATGGCTACACCTTC.

This clonotype turned up a few times. The rearrangement joins TRBV7-9 to TRBJ1-1; 7 positions agree with TRBD1. V dropped 4 bases and J dropped 5; count of bases not matched to a gene: 7. CDR1 is SEHNR, CDR2 FQNEAQ, per germline (reference sequence). CDR3 length equals 14 residues. The CDR3 coding sequence is TGTGCCAGCAGCTCGTCGGACAGGAGGACTGAAGCTTTCTTT. Its translation is CASSSSDRRTEAFF.

The V gene is TRBV15, the J gene TRBJ1-5; no reliable D call. From germline, CDR1 is LNHNV and CDR2 YYDKDF (reference sequence). This CDR3 region has 15 residues. Trimming pared 0 bases from V and 4 bases from J, leaving 10 bases between. As DNA, the CDR3 is TGTGCCACCAGCAGAGATCTCTCCAGAAATCAGCCCCAGCATTTT. This codes for CATSRDLSRNQPQHF.

This clonotype was seen a few times. V is TRBV18 and J is TRBJ2-7; D ambiguous. The germline V gene has CDR1 KGHSH and CDR2 LQKENI. V was cut by 6 bases and J by 4 bases, with 10 bases left in between. The CDR3 has 12 residues. CDR3 region: CASSRVTYEQYF. In nucleotides, the CDR3 is TGTGCCAGCTCCCGGGTGACGTACGAGCAGTACTTC.

This clonotype was counted a few times. V is TRBV4-2 and J is TRBJ1-5, with 11 bases identical to TRBD1. Germline values: CDR1 LGHNA, CDR2 YNFKEQ. V lost 4 bases and J lost 4; bases outside the gene matches: 6. The CDR3 is 16 amino acids. The CDR3, as DNA: TGTGCCAGCAGCCTAGGACAGGGGGCGGTTAATCAGCCCCAGCATTTT. Its protein is CASSLGQGAVNQPQHF.

This clonotype came up a few times. The chain joins TRBV7-2 to TRBJ1-5, with D possibly being TRBD1 (6 bases). The V and J ends lost 0 bases and 0 bases respectively, with 12 bases between them. Germline-derived CDR1 and CDR2 are SGHTA and FQGNSA. The length of the CDR3 is 17 residues. CDR3 loop: CASSLATGFLSNQPQHF. In DNA, the CDR3 is TGTGCCAGCAGCTTAGCGACAGGATTCCTTAGCAATCAGCCCCAGCATTTT.

The genes are TRBV29-1 and TRBJ2-3; D remains unclear. Trimming shortened V by 5 bases and J by 3 bases, and 6 bases separated the two germline ends. The CDR3 sequence is 11 residues long. Germline-derived CDR1 and CDR2 are SQVTM and ANQGSEA. CDR3 DNA sequence: TGCAGCGTTCTGGGGACAGATACGCAGTATTTT. Translation: CSVLGTDTQYF.